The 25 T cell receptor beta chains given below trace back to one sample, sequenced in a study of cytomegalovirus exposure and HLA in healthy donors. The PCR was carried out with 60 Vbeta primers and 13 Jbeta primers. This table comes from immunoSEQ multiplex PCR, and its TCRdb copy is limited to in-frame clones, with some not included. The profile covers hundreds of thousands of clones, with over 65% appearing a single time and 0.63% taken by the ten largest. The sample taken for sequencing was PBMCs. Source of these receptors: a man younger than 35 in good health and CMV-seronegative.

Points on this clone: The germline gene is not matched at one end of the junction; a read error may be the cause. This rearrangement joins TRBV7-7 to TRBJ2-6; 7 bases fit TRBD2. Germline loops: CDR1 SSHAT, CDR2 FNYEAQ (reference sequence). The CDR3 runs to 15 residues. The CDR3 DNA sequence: TGTGCTAGCAGCCCGGGAGGCTCTGGGGCCAACGTCCTGACTTTC. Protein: CASSPGGSGANVLTF. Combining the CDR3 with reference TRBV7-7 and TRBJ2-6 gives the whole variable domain GAGVSQSPRYKVTKRGQDVTLRCDPISSHATLYWYQQALGQGPEFLTYFNYEAQPDKSGLPSDRFSAERPEGSISTLTIQRTEQRDSAMYRCASSPGGSGANVLTFGAGSRLTVL.

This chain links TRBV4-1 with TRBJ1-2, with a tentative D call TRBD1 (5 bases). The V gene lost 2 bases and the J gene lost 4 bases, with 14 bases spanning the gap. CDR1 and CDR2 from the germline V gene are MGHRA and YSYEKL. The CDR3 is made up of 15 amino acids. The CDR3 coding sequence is TGCGCCAGCAGCCAAACAGGATCGAGGAGCTATGGCTACACCTTC. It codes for CASSQTGSRSYGYTF.

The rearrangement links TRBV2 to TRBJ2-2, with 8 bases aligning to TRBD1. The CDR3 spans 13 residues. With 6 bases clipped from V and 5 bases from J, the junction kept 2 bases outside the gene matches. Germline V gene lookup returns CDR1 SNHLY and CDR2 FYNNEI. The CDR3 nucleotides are TGTGCCAGCAGGACAGGGGTAACCGGGGAGCTGTTTTTT. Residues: CASRTGVTGELFF.

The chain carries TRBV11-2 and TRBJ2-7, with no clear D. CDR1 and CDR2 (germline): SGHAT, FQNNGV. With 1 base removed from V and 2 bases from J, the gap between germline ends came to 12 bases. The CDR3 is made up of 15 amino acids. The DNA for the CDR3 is TGTGCCAGCAGCTTAGGACCGGGTCTTACCTACGAGCAGTACTTC. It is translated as CASSLGPGLTYEQYF.

The CDR3 nucleotides read TGTGCCAGTAGTCGACAGGGAGGTGGCTACACCTTC. Its translation is CASSRQGGGYTF. V and J are TRBV19 and TRBJ1-2; 7 nucleotides match TRBD1. The junction had 4 bases not matched to a gene; V was cut back by 5 bases and J by 7 bases. This CDR3 spans 12 amino acids. Germline loops: CDR1 LNHDA, CDR2 SQIVND (reference sequence).

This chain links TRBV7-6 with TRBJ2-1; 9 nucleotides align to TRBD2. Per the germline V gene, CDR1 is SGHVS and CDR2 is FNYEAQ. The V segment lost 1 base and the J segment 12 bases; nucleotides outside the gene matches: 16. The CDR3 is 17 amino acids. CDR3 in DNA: TGTGCCAGCAGCTTAGTCGTTGGGCTAGCGGGACAAGGGGTGCAGTTCTTC. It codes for CASSLVVGLAGQGVQFF.

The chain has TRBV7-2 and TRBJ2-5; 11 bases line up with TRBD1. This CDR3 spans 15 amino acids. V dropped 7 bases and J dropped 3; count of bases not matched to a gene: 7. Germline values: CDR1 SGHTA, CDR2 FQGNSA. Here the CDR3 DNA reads TGTGCCAGCACTGGAGGACAGGGGGCGGAAGAGACCCAGTACTTC. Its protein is CASTGGQGAEETQYF.

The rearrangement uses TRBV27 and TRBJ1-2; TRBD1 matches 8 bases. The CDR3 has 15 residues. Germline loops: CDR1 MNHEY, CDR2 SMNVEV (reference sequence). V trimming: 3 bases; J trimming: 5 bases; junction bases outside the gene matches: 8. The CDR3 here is CASSFRDRPLYGYTF. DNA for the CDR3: TGTGCCAGCAGTTTCCGGGACAGGCCCCTATATGGCTACACCTTC.

CDR3 nucleotides: TGCGCCAGCAGAGACCTCCGGACATCCCGCGATGGGGAGCAGTACTTC. Translation gives CASRDLRTSRDGEQYF. V usage is TRBV10-2 and J usage is TRBJ2-7; weak D call: TRBD1 (5 bases). The CDR3 spans 16 residues. V lost 6 bases, J lost 7 bases, and 25 bases lay in between. Germline values: CDR1 WSHSY, CDR2 SAAADI.

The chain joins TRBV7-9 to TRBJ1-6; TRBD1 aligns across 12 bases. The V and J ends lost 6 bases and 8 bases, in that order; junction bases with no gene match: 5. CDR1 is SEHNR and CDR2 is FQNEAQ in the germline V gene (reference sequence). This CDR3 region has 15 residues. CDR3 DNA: TGTGCCAGCAGGGGGACAGGGGGCGACGATTCACCCCTCCACTTT. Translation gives CASRGTGGDDSPLHF.

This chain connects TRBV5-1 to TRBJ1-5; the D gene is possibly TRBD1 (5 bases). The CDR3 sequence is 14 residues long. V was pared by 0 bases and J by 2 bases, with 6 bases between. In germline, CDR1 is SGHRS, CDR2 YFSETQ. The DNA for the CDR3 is TGCGCCAGCAGCTTGGTAGGGGGCAATCAGCCCCAGCATTTT. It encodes CASSLVGGNQPQHF.

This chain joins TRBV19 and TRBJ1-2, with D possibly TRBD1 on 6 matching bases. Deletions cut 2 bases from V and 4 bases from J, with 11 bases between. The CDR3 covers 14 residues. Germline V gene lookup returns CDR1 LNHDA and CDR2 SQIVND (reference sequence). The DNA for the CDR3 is TGTGCCAGTAGTATACAGGGGTGGGCCTATGGCTACACCTTC. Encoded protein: CASSIQGWAYGYTF.

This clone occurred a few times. The CDR3 DNA follows: TGTGCCAGTAGGGGATCAGACTACACCTTC. Translation gives CASRGSDYTF. The rearrangement joins TRBV25-1 to TRBJ1-2; D is possibly TRBD1 (5 bases). The CDR3 consists of 10 residues. Germline loops: CDR1 MGHDK, CDR2 SYGVNS. Trimming removed 9 bases from V and 10 bases from J, with 12 bases in between.

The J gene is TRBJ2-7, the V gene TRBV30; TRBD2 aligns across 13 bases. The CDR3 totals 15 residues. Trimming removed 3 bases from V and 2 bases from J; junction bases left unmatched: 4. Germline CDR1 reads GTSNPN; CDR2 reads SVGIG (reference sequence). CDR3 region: CAWRRLAGGPYEQYF. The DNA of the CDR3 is TGTGCCTGGAGAAGACTAGCGGGAGGACCCTACGAGCAGTACTTC. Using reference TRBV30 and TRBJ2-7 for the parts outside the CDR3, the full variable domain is SQTIHQWPATLVQPVGSPLSLECTVEGTSNPNLYWYRQAAGRGLQLLFYSVGIGQISSEVPQNLSASRPQDRQFILSSKKLLLSDSGFYLCAWRRLAGGPYEQYFGPGTRLTVT.

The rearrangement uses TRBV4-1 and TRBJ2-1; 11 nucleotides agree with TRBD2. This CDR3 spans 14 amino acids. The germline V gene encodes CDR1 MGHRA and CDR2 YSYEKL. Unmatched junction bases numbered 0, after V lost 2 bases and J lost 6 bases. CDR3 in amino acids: CASSQLAGGNEQFF. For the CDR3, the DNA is TGCGCCAGCAGCCAACTAGCGGGAGGCAATGAGCAGTTCTTC.

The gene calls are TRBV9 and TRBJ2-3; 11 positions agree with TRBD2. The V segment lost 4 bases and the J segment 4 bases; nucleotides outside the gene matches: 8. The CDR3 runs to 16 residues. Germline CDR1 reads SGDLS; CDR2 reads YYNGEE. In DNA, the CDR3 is TGTGCCAGCAGCACCTTGACTAGCGGGACGGCAGATACGCAGTATTTT. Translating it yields CASSTLTSGTADTQYF.

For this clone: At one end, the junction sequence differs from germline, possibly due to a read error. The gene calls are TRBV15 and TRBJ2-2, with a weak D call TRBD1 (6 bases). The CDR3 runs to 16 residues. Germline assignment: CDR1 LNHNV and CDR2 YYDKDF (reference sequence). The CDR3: CATSRGWDTNTGERFF. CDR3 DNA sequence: TGTGCCACCAGCAGGGGATGGGACACGAACACCGGGGAGCGGTTTTTT. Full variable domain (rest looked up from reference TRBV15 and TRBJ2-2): DAMVIQNPRYQVTQFGKPVTLSCSQTLNHNVMYWYQQKSSQAPKLLFHYYDKDFNNEADTPDNFQSRRPNTSFCFLDIRSPGLGDTAMYLCATSRGWDTNTGERFFGEGSRLTVL.

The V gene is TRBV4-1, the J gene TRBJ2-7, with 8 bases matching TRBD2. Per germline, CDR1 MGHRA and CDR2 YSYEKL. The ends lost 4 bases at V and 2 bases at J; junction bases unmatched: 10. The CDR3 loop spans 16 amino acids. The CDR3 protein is CASSPAGTRRTYEQYF. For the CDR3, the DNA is TGCGCCAGCAGCCCAGCCGGGACTAGGCGAACCTACGAGCAGTACTTC.

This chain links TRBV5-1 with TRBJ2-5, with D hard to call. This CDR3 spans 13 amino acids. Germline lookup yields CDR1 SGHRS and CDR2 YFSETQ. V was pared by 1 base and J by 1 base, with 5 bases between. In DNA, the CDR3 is TGCGCCAGCAGCTTGTCCATCCAAGAGACCCAGTACTTC. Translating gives CASSLSIQETQYF.

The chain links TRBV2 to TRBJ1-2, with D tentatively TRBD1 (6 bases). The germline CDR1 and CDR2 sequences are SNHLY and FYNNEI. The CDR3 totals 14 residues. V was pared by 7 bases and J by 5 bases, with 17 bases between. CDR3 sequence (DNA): TGTGCCAGCAACCCACAGGGAATAGGGTATGGCTACACCTTC. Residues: CASNPQGIGYGYTF.

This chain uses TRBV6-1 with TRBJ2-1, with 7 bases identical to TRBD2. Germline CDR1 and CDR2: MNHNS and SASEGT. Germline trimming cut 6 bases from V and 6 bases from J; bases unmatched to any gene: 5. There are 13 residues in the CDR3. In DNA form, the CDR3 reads TGTGCCAGCAGGAGCGGGGAGGTCAATGAGCAGTTCTTC. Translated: CASRSGEVNEQFF.

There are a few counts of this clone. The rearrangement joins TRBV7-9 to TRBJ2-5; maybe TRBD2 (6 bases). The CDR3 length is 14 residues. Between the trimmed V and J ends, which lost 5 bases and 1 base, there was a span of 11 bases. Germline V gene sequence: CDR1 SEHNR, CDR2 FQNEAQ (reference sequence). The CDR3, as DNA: TGTGCCAGCAGCGTAGGGACTCTCCAAGAGACCCAGTACTTC. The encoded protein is CASSVGTLQETQYF.

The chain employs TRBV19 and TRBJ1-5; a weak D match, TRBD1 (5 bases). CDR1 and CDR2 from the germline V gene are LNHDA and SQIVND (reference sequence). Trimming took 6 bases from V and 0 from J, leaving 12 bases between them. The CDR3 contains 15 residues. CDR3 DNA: TGTGCCAGTAGACCCGTAGGGGTTAGCAATCAGCCCCAGCATTTT. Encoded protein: CASRPVGVSNQPQHF. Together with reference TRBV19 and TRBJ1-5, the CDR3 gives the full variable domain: DGGITQSPKYLFRKEGQNVTLSCEQNLNHDAMYWYRQDPGQGLRLIYYSQIVNDFQKGDIAEGYSVSREKKESFPLTVTSAQKNPTAFYLCASRPVGVSNQPQHFGDGTRLSIL.

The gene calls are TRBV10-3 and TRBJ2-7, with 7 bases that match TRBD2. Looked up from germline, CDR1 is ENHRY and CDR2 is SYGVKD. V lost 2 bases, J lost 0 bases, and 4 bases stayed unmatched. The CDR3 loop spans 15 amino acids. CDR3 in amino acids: CAISEPWTSSYEQYF. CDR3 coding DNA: TGTGCCATCAGTGAGCCCTGGACTAGCTCCTACGAGCAGTACTTC.

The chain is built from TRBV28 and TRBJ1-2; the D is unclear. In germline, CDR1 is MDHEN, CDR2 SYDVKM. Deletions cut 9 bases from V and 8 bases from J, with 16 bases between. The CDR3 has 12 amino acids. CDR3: CASSQRAEGYTF. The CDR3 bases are TGTGCCAGTAGTCAGAGGGCAGAGGGCTACACCTTC.